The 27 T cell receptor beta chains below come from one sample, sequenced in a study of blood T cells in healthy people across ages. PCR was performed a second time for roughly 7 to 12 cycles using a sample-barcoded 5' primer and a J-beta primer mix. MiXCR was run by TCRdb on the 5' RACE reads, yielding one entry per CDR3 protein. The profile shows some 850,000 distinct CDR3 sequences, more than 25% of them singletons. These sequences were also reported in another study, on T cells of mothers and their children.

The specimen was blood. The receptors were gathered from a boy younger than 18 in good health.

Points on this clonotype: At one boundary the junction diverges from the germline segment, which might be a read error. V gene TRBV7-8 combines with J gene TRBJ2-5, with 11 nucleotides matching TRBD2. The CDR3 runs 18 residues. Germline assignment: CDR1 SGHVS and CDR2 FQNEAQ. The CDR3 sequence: CASSLVRLAGGRGETQCF. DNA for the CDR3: TGTGCCAGCAGCTTAGTTCGGCTAGCGGGGGGCCGGGGAGAGACCCAGTGCTTC.

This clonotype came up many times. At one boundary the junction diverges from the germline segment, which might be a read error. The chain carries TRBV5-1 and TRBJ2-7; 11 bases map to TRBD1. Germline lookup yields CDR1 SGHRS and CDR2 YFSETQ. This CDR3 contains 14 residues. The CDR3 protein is CASSPGTGGYEQYF. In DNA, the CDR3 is TGTGCCAGCAGCCCCGGGACAGGGGGCTACGAGCAGTACTTC.

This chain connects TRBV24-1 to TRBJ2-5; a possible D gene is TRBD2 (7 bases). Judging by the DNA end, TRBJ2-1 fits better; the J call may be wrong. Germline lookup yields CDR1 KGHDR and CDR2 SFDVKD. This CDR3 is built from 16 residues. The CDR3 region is CATSDLNGGLGNEQFF. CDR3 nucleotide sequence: TGTGCCACCAGTGATTTGAACGGGGGGCTGGGGAATGAGCAGTTCTTC.

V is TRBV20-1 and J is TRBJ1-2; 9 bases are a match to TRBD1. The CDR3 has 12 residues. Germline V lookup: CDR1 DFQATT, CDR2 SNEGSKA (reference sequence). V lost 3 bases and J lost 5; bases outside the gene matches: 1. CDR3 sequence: CSASGTGYGYTF. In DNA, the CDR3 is TGCAGTGCTAGCGGGACAGGGTATGGCTACACCTTC.

Here the CDR3 reads CASTLGQGAKKLFF. The DNA of the CDR3 is TGTGCCAGCACCTTGGGGCAGGGCGCCAAAAAACTGTTTTTT. V is TRBV28 and J is TRBJ1-4, with D perhaps TRBD1 (5 bases). V shed 7 bases and J shed 9 bases, with 18 bases lying between them. This CDR3 comprises 14 residues. Germline V gene lookup returns CDR1 MDHEN and CDR2 SYDVKM.

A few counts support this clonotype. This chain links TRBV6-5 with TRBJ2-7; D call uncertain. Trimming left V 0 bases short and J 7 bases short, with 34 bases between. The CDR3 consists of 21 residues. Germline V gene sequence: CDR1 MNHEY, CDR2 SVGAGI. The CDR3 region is CASSYSTAAGIGLPRHHEQYF. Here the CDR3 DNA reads TGTGCCAGCAGTTACTCGACTGCAGCCGGAATAGGTCTACCTAGGCACCATGAGCAGTACTTC.

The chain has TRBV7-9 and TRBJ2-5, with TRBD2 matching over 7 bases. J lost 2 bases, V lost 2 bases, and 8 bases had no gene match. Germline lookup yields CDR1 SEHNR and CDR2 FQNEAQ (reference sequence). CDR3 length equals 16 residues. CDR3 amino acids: CASSLIGLAEQETQYF. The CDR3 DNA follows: TGTGCCAGCAGCTTAATTGGCCTAGCGGAGCAAGAGACCCAGTACTTC.

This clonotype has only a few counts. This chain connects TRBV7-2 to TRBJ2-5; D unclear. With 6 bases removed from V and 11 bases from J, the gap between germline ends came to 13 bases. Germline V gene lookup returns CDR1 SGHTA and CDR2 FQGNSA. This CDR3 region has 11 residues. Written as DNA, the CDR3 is TGTGCCAGCAGGTCCGGGCGAGAGCAGTACTTC. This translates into CASRSGREQYF.

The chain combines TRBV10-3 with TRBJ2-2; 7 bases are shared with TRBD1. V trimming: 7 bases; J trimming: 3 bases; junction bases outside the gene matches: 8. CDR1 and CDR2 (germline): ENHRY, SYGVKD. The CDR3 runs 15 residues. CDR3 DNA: TGTGCCATCACCACCGGGACAGTCGACACCGGGGAGCTGTTTTTT. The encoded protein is CAITTGTVDTGELFF.

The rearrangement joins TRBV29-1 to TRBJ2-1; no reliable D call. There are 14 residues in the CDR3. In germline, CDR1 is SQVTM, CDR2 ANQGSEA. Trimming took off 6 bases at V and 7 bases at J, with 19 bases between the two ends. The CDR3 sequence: CSVDGRWMRNEQFF. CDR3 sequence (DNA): TGCAGCGTCGACGGGCGGTGGATGAGGAATGAGCAGTTCTTC.

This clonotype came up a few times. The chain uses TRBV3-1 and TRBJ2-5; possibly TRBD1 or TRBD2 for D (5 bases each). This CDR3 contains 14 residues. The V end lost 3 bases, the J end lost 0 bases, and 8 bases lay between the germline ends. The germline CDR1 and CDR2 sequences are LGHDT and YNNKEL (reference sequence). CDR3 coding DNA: TGTGCCAGCAGCCACCGGGGCAACCAAGAGACCCAGTACTTC. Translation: CASSHRGNQETQYF.

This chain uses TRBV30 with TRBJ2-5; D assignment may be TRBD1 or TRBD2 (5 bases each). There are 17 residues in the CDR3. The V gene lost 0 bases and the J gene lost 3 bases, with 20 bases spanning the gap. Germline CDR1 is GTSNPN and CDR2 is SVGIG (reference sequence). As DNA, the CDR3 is TGTGCCTGGAGTGTACTAAGAACCCCAGGGACGGAAGAGACCCAGTACTTC. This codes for CAWSVLRTPGTEETQYF.

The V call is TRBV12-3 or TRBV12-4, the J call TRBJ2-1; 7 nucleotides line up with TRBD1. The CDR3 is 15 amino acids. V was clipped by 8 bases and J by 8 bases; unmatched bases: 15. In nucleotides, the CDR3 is TGTGCCAGCGGTCATACTGGACAGGTGATCCATGAGCAGTTCTTC. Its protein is CASGHTGQVIHEQFF.

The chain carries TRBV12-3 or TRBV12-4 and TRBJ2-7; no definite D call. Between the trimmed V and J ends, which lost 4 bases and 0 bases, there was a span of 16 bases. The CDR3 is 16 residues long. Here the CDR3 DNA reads TGTGCCAGCAGTTCCAACCAACGCTTGAGCTCCTACGAGCAGTACTTC. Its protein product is CASSSNQRLSSYEQYF.

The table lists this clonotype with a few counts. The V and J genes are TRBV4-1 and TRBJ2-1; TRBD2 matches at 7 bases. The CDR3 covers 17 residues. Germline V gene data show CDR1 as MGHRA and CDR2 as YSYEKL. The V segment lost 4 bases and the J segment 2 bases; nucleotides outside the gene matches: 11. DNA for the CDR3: TGCGCCAGCAGCCCCCCGCCCGGCAGCGGGGCCTACAATGAGCAGTTCTTC. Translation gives CASSPPPGSGAYNEQFF.

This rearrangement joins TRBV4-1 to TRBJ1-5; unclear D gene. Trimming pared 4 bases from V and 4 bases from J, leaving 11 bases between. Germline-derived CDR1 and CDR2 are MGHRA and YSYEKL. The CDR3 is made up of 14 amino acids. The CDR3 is CASSPVDQNQPQHF. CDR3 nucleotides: TGCGCCAGCAGCCCCGTAGACCAAAATCAGCCCCAGCATTTT.

As DNA, the CDR3 is TGTGCCAGCAGCGTTTCGGACCCCACTCCGACTGAAGCTTTCTTT. Translating gives CASSVSDPTPTEAFF. The chain is built from TRBV7-9 and TRBJ1-1; D not resolved. From germline, CDR1 is SEHNR and CDR2 FQNEAQ (reference sequence). V lost 5 bases and J 5 bases, leaving 18 bases between the germline ends. This CDR3 region has 15 residues. The full variable domain, with the rest looked up from reference TRBV7-9 and TRBJ1-1, is DTGVSQNPRHKITKRGQNVTFRCDPISEHNRLYWYRQTLGQGPEFLTYFQNEAQLEKSRLLSDRFSAERPKGSFSTLEIQRTEQGDSAMYLCASSVSDPTPTEAFFGQGTRLTVV.

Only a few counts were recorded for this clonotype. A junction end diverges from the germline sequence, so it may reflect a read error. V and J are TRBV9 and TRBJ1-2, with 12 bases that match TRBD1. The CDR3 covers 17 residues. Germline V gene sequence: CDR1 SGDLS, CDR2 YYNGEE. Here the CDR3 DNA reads TGTGCCAGCAGCGTAGTTTTCCGGGACAGGGGGCAGGATGGCTGCACCTTC. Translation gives CASSVVFRDRGQDGCTF.

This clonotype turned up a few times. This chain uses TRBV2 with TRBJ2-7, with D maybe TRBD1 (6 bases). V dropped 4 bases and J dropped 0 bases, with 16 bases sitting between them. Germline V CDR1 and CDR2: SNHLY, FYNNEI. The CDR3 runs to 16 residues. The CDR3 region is CASSVWGRRSSYEQYF. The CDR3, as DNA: TGTGCCAGCAGTGTCTGGGGGCGGAGGAGCTCCTACGAGCAGTACTTC.

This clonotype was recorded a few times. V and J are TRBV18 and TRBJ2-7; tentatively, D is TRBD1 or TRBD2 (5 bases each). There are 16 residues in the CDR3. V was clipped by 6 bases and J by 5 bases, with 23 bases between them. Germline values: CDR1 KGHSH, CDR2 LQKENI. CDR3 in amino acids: CASSQLGVTVPDEQYF. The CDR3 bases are TGTGCCAGCTCCCAACTGGGGGTCACAGTTCCCGACGAGCAGTACTTC.

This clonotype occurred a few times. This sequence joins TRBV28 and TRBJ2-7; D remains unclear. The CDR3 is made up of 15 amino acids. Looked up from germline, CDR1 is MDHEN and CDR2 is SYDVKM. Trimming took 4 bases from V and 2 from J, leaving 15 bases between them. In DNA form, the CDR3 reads TGTGCCAGCAGTTCCGCTGGCGGCCGAACCTACGAGCAGTACTTC. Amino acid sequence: CASSSAGGRTYEQYF. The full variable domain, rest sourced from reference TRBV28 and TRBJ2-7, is DVKVTQSSRYLVKRTGEKVFLECVQDMDHENMFWYRQDPGLGLRLIYFSYDVKMKEKGDIPEGYSVSREKKERFSLILESASTNQTSMYLCASSSAGGRTYEQYFGPGTRLTVT.

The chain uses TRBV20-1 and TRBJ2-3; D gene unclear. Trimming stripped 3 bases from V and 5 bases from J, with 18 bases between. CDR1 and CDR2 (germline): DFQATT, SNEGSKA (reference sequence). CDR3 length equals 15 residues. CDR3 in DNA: TGCAGTGCTAGCGGTGGAGACTGGGGTGGAGATACGCAGTATTTT. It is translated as CSASGGDWGGDTQYF.

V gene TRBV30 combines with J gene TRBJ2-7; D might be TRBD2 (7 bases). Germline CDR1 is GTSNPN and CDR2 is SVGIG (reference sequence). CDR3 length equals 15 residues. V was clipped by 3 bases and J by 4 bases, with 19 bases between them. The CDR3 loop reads CAWSKRGGLRYEQYF. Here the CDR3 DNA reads TGTGCCTGGAGCAAAAGGGGGGGTCTCCGTTACGAGCAGTACTTC.

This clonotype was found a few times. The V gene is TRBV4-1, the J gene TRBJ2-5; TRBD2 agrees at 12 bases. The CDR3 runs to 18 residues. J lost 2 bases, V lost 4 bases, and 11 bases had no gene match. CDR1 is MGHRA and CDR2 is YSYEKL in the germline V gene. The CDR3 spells CASSPLKTTSGGQETQYF. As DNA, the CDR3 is TGCGCCAGCAGCCCCCTAAAAACCACTAGCGGGGGGCAAGAGACCCAGTACTTC.

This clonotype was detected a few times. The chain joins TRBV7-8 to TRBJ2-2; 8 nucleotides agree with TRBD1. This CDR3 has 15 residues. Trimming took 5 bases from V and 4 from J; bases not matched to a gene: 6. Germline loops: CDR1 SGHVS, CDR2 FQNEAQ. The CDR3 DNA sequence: TGTGCCAGCAGCGTGCAGGGGGCGGTCACCGGGGAGCTGTTTTTT. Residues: CASSVQGAVTGELFF.

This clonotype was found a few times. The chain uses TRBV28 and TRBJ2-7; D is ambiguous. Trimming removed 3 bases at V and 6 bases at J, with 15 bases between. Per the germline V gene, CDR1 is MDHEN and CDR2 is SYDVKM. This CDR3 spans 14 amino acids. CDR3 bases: TGTGCCAGCAGTTTCGCAGGCTCCCTATCCGAGCAGTACTTC. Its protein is CASSFAGSLSEQYF.

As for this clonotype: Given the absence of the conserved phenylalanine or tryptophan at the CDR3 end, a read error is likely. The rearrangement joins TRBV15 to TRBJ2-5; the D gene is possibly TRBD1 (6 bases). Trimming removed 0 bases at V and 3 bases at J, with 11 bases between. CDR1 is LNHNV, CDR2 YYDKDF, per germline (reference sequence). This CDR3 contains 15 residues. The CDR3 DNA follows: TGTGCCACCAGCAGAGAATGGGCAGGGGAAGAGACCCAGTACGTC. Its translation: CATSREWAGEETQYV.